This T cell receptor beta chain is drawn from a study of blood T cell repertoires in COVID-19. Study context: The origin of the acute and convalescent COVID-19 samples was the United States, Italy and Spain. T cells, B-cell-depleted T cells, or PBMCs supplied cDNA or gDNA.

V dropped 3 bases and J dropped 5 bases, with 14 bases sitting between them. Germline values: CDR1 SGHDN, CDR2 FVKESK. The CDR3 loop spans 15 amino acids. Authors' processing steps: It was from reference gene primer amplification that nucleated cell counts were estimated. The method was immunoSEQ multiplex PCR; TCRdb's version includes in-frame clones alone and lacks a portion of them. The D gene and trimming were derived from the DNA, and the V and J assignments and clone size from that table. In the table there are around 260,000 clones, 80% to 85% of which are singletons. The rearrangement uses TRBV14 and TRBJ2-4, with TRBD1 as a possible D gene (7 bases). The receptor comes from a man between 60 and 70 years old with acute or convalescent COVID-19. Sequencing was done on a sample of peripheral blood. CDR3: CASSHPGGTENIQYF. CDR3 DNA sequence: TGTGCCAGCAGCCATCCAGGGGGGACGGAAAACATTCAGTACTTC.